This T cell receptor beta chain was profiled in a study of monozygotic twins with inflammatory bowel disease (dated by TCRdb to the late 2010s). Regarding the study in general: The full study comprised around 28 monozygotic twin pairs: nine German pairs (four IBD-concordant, five IBD-discordant) and 19 IBD-discordant Danish pairs. Disease-associated traits were sought mainly through comparisons between IBD patients and their genetically identical healthy co-twins within discordant pairs. Each individual had, on average, about 151 000 unique TCRalpha sequences and 181 000 unique TCRbeta sequences available for analysis. Study-wide findings and limitations: Different T cell subtypes could not be distinguished in the analysis. Repertoire similarity did not differ between concordant and discordant twins, possibly due to limited statistical power. Measured by the inverse Simpson index, TCRbeta repertoire diversity was lower in IBD patients than in their healthy co-twins. The results gave no support for a single strong signal or clonotype linked to IBD. Compared with healthy twins, IBD patients shared fewer clonotypes with other individuals, and the difference was most pronounced in patients with signs of disease activity. Because patients were on differing immunosuppressive treatments, the repertoires may have picked up extra background noise and inter-individual variability.

Library preparation was by 5' RACE. For each TCR library, 3,000 to 3,500 ng of total RNA was used. For each sample, cDNA synthesis was carried out in eight separate reactions using SMARTScribe reverse transcriptase. Unique molecular identifiers containing a 6-nucleotide sample barcode were introduced through template switching during cDNA synthesis. Amplification of TCRalpha and TCRbeta cDNA involved two nested PCRs of approximately 16 and 10 cycles, and each PCR was followed by bead purification. Before amplification, cDNA was treated with uracil DNA-glycosylase and purified using the QIAquick PCR purification kit. The second PCR added Illumina TruSeq-compatible adapters along with sample-specific barcodes. Library quality and concentration were checked on TapeStation and Qubit, and libraries were pooled at 4.5 to 5.5 ng each. The pooled libraries were sequenced with 2 x 100 bp reads and custom sequencing primers on an Illumina HiSeq2500 single-index Rapid Run. In the source study's methods: MiGEC version 1.2.6 was used for UMI-based consensus assembly, which corrected PCR and sequencing errors. MiXCR version 2.1.1 was used for V(D)J alignment, clonotype assembly and CDR3 extraction. To normalise gene usage, clonotype sharing and MAIT/NKT TCR abundance, the top 1000, 10 000 and 20 000 clonotypes in each sample were analysed. Diversity was computed as the inverse Simpson index with the vegan R package after downsampling to 27 000 UMIs. Paired Mann-Whitney U tests were applied to discordant twin pairs, with Benjamini-Hochberg correction for multiple testing. Once TCRdb had reprocessed the reads, it stored one entry per CDR3 protein sequence and supplied no DNA. V and J calls and clone size were set by TCRdb, not the authors. This sample's table has entries for about 160,000 distinct CDR3 sequences. Over 2.5% of the sample comes from the top ten.

From each donor, an approximately 2.5 ml peripheral blood sample was collected into PAXgene tubes and stored at -80 degrees C. Total RNA was isolated from whole blood with the PAXgene blood miRNA kit on an automated QIAcube, without T cell sorting. Peripheral blood from monozygotic twin pairs who were concordant or discordant for inflammatory bowel disease underwent deep TCRalpha and TCRbeta repertoire profiling using unique molecular barcoding. Smoking habits were recorded for all twin pairs, with individuals classified as current, former or never smokers. Remarks on this clonotype: Its target antigen remains unknown.

From a lookup of the germline V gene (reference sequence), CDR1 and CDR2 are SEHNR and FQNEAQ. The CDR3 starts with the cysteine, ends with the phenylalanine, and has 16 residues. The record lacks a DNA sequence. The rearrangement joined TRBV7-9 to TRBJ1-1. The sequencing input was blood. The TCR comes from a human donor with ulcerative colitis or Crohn's disease, or a healthy co-twin of an affected twin (not recorded which). This receptor carries the CDR3 CASSPKYREGDTEAFF.